The rows below give T cell receptor beta chains drawn from one sample of a study of CD8+ T cells in alopecia areata. Only in-frame clones appear in the TCRdb table, and some are missing; sequencing was by immunoSEQ multiplex PCR. The sample has over 100,000 clones; about 50% are singletons. The material was CD4+ T cells sorted from blood, obtained at week 4, from a patient treated with tofacitinib. These receptors all come from a human donor with alopecia areata. Both conserved end residues are part of each CDR3. Each record gives: D gene, CDR3 length, J gene, clone size, V gene, CDR3 DNA, CDR3 protein. The D gene is left open where the match is weak. For some rows the clone size is stated as once, few or many, or as a class when expanded; others skip it.

D gene: NA
CDR3 length: 13
J gene: TRBJ1-2
clone size: NA
V gene: TRBV6-5
CDR3 DNA: TGTGCCAGCAGCCGACCATCGGAGGGAGGCTACACCTTC
CDR3 protein: CASSRPSEGGYTF

D gene: TRBD1
CDR3 length: 19
J gene: TRBJ2-1
clone size: few
V gene: TRBV7-3
CDR3 DNA: TGTGCCAGCAGCCCCGGGTTCGCCGGGACAGTGAATTACTACAATGAGCAGTTCTTC
CDR3 protein: CASSPGFAGTVNYYNEQFF

D gene: NA
CDR3 length: 13
J gene: TRBJ1-2
clone size: NA
V gene: TRBV29-1
CDR3 DNA: TGCAGCGCCTATAAATTGTTGGGCTATGGCTACACCTTC
CDR3 protein: CSAYKLLGYGYTF

D gene: TRBD1
CDR3 length: 13
J gene: TRBJ1-6
clone size: NA
V gene: TRBV29-1
CDR3 DNA: TGCAGCGTTGCGGGGACAGCCAATTCACCCCTCCACTTT
CDR3 protein: CSVAGTANSPLHF

D gene: TRBD1
CDR3 length: 13
J gene: TRBJ1-1
clone size: once
V gene: TRBV29-1
CDR3 DNA: TGCAGCGGAAAGACAGGGACGAACACTGAAGCTTTCTTT
CDR3 protein: CSGKTGTNTEAFF

D gene: TRBD1
CDR3 length: 13
J gene: TRBJ2-2
clone size: few
V gene: TRBV29-1
CDR3 DNA: TGCAGCGTGGGACAGGGAAACACCGGGGAGCTGTTTTTT
CDR3 protein: CSVGQGNTGELFF

D gene: NA
CDR3 length: 12
J gene: TRBJ2-7
clone size: NA
V gene: TRBV30
CDR3 DNA: TGTGCCTGGAGGACCGACGGCTACGAGCAGTACTTC
CDR3 protein: CAWRTDGYEQYF

D gene: NA
CDR3 length: 14
J gene: TRBJ1-1
clone size: few
V gene: TRBV5-1
CDR3 DNA: TGCGCCAGCAGCTCGCCCCCAGGGTACACTGAAGCTTTCTTT
CDR3 protein: CASSSPPGYTEAFF

D gene: TRBD1
CDR3 length: 13
J gene: TRBJ1-6
clone size: NA
V gene: TRBV30
CDR3 DNA: TGTGCCTGGAGTGTACAGGGGAAGTCACCCCTCCACTTT
CDR3 protein: CAWSVQGKSPLHF

D gene: NA
CDR3 length: 13
J gene: TRBJ2-3
clone size: few
V gene: TRBV30
CDR3 DNA: TGTGCCTGGAGCGGGGGATCTTCAGATACGCAGTATTTT
CDR3 protein: CAWSGGSSDTQYF

D gene: TRBD2
CDR3 length: 15
J gene: TRBJ2-1
clone size: few
V gene: TRBV5-1
CDR3 DNA: TGCGCCAGCAGCTTAGTAGCGGGAACCACCAATGAGCAGTTCTTC
CDR3 protein: CASSLVAGTTNEQFF

D gene: NA
CDR3 length: 11
J gene: TRBJ1-2
clone size: NA
V gene: TRBV29-1
CDR3 DNA: TGCAGCGTTGTAACAGCCTATGGCTACACCTTC
CDR3 protein: CSVVTAYGYTF

D gene: NA
CDR3 length: 12
J gene: TRBJ2-4
clone size: NA
V gene: TRBV5-6
CDR3 DNA: TGTGCCAGCAGCTTGGACAAGAGGCTTCAGTACTTC
CDR3 protein: CASSLDKRLQYF

D gene: NA
CDR3 length: 15
J gene: TRBJ2-7
clone size: few
V gene: TRBV6-1
CDR3 DNA: TGTGCCAGCAGTGTGGGCGGGGAGGGGGCCTACGAGCAGTACTTC
CDR3 protein: CASSVGGEGAYEQYF

D gene: NA
CDR3 length: 10
J gene: TRBJ1-1
clone size: NA
V gene: TRBV30
CDR3 DNA: TGTGCCTGGTCTTTGAGGGAAGCTTTCTTT
CDR3 protein: CAWSLREAFF

D gene: NA
CDR3 length: 13
J gene: TRBJ1-1
clone size: few
V gene: TRBV30
CDR3 DNA: TGTGCCTTGGAGTGGAGGGGGTCGTATGAAGCTTTCTTT
CDR3 protein: CALEWRGSYEAFF

D gene: NA
CDR3 length: 12
J gene: TRBJ2-3
clone size: NA
V gene: TRBV30
CDR3 DNA: TGTGCCTGGGCCCGGGTCACAGATACGCAGTATTTT
CDR3 protein: CAWARVTDTQYF

D gene: NA
CDR3 length: 14
J gene: TRBJ1-2
clone size: NA
V gene: TRBV5-5
CDR3 DNA: TGTGCCAGCAGCCAAGGTGGGGGTCTCTATGGCTACACCTTC
CDR3 protein: CASSQGGGLYGYTF

D gene: NA
CDR3 length: 13
J gene: TRBJ1-2
clone size: NA
V gene: TRBV30
CDR3 DNA: TGTGCCTGGAGTGTCAGGAACTTCGACGGCTACACCTTC
CDR3 protein: CAWSVRNFDGYTF

D gene: NA
CDR3 length: 16
J gene: TRBJ2-6
clone size: NA
V gene: TRBV30
CDR3 DNA: TGTGCCTGGAGTCTCGGTCAGATCTCTGGGGCCAACGTCCTGACTTTC
CDR3 protein: CAWSLGQISGANVLTF

D gene: TRBD2
CDR3 length: 17
J gene: TRBJ2-3
clone size: few
V gene: TRBV9
CDR3 DNA: TGTGCCAGCAGCGCTATTTCGACTAGCGGGGTTTCCAATACGCAGTATTTT
CDR3 protein: CASSAISTSGVSNTQYF

D gene: NA
CDR3 length: 15
J gene: TRBJ2-1
clone size: NA
V gene: TRBV2
CDR3 DNA: TGTGCCAGTATCGGAGGGGCGAGCTCCTACAATGAGCAGTTCTTC
CDR3 protein: CASIGGASSYNEQFF

D gene: NA
CDR3 length: 15
J gene: TRBJ2-7
clone size: NA
V gene: TRBV10-3
CDR3 DNA: TGTGCCATCAGTGAGTCGGGACTGAGCTCCTACGAGCAGTACTTC
CDR3 protein: CAISESGLSSYEQYF

D gene: NA
CDR3 length: 14
J gene: TRBJ1-3
clone size: few
V gene: TRBV27
CDR3 DNA: TGTGCCAGCGGTCGGGGAGGAGCTGGAAACACCATATATTTT
CDR3 protein: CASGRGGAGNTIYF

D gene: NA
CDR3 length: 12
J gene: TRBJ1-5
clone size: many
V gene: TRBV29-1
CDR3 DNA: TGCAGCGGAGGGGACGGAAATCAGCCCCAGCATTTT
CDR3 protein: CSGGDGNQPQHF

D gene: TRBD2
CDR3 length: 13
J gene: TRBJ2-1
clone size: NA
V gene: TRBV2
CDR3 DNA: TGTGCCAGCATTGGGAATCGGGAGGGGGTTCCGTTCTTC
CDR3 protein: CASIGNREGVPFF

D gene: NA
CDR3 length: 12
J gene: TRBJ2-1
clone size: few
V gene: TRBV7-8
CDR3 DNA: TGTGCCAGCAGCCCTGGACTACTGAGACCCTTCTTC
CDR3 protein: CASSPGLLRPFF

D gene: NA
CDR3 length: 14
J gene: TRBJ1-2
clone size: NA
V gene: TRBV9
CDR3 DNA: TGTGCCAGCAGCCCCCGATCCTTCGGGCAAGGCTACACCTTC
CDR3 protein: CASSPRSFGQGYTF

D gene: TRBD1
CDR3 length: 14
J gene: TRBJ1-1
clone size: few
V gene: TRBV19
CDR3 DNA: TGTGCCAGTAGCGGACAGGGCCTGAACACTGAAGCTTTCTTT
CDR3 protein: CASSGQGLNTEAFF

D gene: TRBD1
CDR3 length: 11
J gene: TRBJ1-2
clone size: few
V gene: TRBV29-1
CDR3 DNA: TGCAGCGGTGGACAGGAGAATGGCTACACCTTC
CDR3 protein: CSGGQENGYTF

D gene: TRBD2
CDR3 length: 14
J gene: TRBJ2-7
clone size: few
V gene: TRBV10-3
CDR3 DNA: TGTGCCATCAGTGAAATCGCGGGAGGGCCCGAGCAGTACTTC
CDR3 protein: CAISEIAGGPEQYF

D gene: TRBD1
CDR3 length: 17
J gene: TRBJ2-2
clone size: NA
V gene: TRBV5-1
CDR3 DNA: TGCGCCAGCAGCAGCGGACAGGGGGCAATAAACACCGGGGAGCTGTTTTTT
CDR3 protein: CASSSGQGAINTGELFF

D gene: NA
CDR3 length: 16
J gene: TRBJ2-5
clone size: NA
V gene: TRBV29-1
CDR3 DNA: TGCAGCGCCCGACTCCGGGGAGGGGGTAGGCAAGAGACCCAGTACTTC
CDR3 protein: CSARLRGGGRQETQYF

D gene: NA
CDR3 length: 15
J gene: TRBJ2-2
clone size: NA
V gene: TRBV7-8
CDR3 DNA: TGTGCCAGCAGCTTCCGGGACATAATCACCGGGGAGCTGTTTTTT
CDR3 protein: CASSFRDIITGELFF

D gene: NA
CDR3 length: 16
J gene: TRBJ2-1
clone size: NA
V gene: TRBV7-3
CDR3 DNA: TGTGCCAGCAGCTCCGGCCCGGGGGGCCCTAGAAATGAGCAGTTCTTC
CDR3 protein: CASSSGPGGPRNEQFF

D gene: TRBD1
CDR3 length: 16
J gene: TRBJ1-6
clone size: NA
V gene: TRBV5-1
CDR3 DNA: TGCGCCAGCAGCTTGGGTATTGTGGGACAGGGATCACCCCTCCACTTT
CDR3 protein: CASSLGIVGQGSPLHF

D gene: NA
CDR3 length: 12
J gene: TRBJ1-2
clone size: NA
V gene: TRBV4-1
CDR3 DNA: TGCGCCAGCAGCCAGGGTGCCTATGGCTACACCTTC
CDR3 protein: CASSQGAYGYTF

D gene: NA
CDR3 length: 11
J gene: TRBJ1-3
clone size: NA
V gene: TRBV28
CDR3 DNA: TGTGCCAGCAGTACCCGCTCTACCATATATTTT
CDR3 protein: CASSTRSTIYF

D gene: NA
CDR3 length: 12
J gene: TRBJ1-1
clone size: NA
V gene: TRBV11-2
CDR3 DNA: TGTGCCAGCACCTTTTCCGGGACTGAAGCTTTCTTT
CDR3 protein: CASTFSGTEAFF

D gene: TRBD2
CDR3 length: 14
J gene: TRBJ2-7
clone size: NA
V gene: TRBV7-8
CDR3 DNA: TGTGCCAGCAGCCTCGGACTAGTTTTCTCCGAGCAGTACTTC
CDR3 protein: CASSLGLVFSEQYF